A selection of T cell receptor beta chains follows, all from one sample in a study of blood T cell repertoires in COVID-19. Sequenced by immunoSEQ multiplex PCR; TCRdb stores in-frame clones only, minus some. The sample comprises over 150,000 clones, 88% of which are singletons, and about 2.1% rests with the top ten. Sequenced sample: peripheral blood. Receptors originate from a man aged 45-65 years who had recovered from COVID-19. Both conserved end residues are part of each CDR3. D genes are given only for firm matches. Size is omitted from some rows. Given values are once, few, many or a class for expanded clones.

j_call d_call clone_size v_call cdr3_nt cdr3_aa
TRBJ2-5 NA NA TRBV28 TGTGCCAGCAGTGGGGTGACGCAGGGAGGAGGGACCCAGTACTTC CASSGVTQGGGTQYF
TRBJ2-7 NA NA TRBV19 TGTGCCAGTAGCGGGGGATCCAATTACGAGCAGTACTTC CASSGGSNYEQYF
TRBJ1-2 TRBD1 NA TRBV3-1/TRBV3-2 TGTGCCAGCAGCCCTGACAGGGAAACGATCGGCTACACCTTC CASSPDRETIGYTF
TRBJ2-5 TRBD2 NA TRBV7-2 TGTGCCAGCAGCGAAGCGGGGCAGACCCAGTACTTC CASSEAGQTQYF
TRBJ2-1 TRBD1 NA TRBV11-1 TGTGCCAGCAGCTTTTTTCAGGGGGCTAGCAATGAGCAGTTCTTC CASSFFQGASNEQFF
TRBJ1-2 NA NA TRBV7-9 TGTGCCAGCCGGGGTAGTGGGCCCCAGGGCTACACCTTC CASRGSGPQGYTF
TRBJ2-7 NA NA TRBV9 TGTGCCAGCAGCGTAGCTGGCGGAGCTAGATCATACGAGCAGTACTTC CASSVAGGARSYEQYF
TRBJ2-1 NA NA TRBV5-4 TGTGCCAGCAGCCGTCCGTCCGGGAATGAGCAGTTCTTC CASSRPSGNEQFF
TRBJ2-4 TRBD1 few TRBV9 TGTGCCAGCAGCGTCTCACAGGGGCCCGGGGACATTCAGTACTTC CASSVSQGPGDIQYF
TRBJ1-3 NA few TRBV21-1 TGTGCCAGCAGCAGAACAGGGATCATTGGAAACACCATATATTTT CASSRTGIIGNTIYF
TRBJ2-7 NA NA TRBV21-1 TGTGCCAGCAGCTATAATGGACAGGGGGTAGACGAGCAGTACTTC CASSYNGQGVDEQYF
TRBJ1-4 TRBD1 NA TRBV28 TGTGCCAGCAGTTCCCCGGGACAGGGAAATGAAAAACTGTTTTTT CASSSPGQGNEKLFF
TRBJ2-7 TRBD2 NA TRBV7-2 TGTGCCAGCATCCATGATCCCCGACTAGCGCCAACCTACGAGCAGTACTTC CASIHDPRLAPTYEQYF
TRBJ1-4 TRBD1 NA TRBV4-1 TGCGCCAGCAGCCAAGTTTTGGGGACAGTTAATGAAAAACTGTTTTTT CASSQVLGTVNEKLFF
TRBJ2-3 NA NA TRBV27 TGTGCCAGCAGTCCCCTTCAGGGTGGGACAGATACGCAGTATTTT CASSPLQGGTDTQYF
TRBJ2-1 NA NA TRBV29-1 TGCAGCGTCCTACAGGCTAATGACTACAATGAGCAGTTCTTC CSVLQANDYNEQFF
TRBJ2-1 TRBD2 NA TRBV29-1 TGCAGCGTTCGCGGACTAGCGGGCAATTACAATGAGCAGTTCTTC CSVRGLAGNYNEQFF
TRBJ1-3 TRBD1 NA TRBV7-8 TGTGCCAGCAGCCCGCGAACAGGGGTTGGAAACACCATATATTTT CASSPRTGVGNTIYF
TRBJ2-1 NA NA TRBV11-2 TGTGCCAGCAGCCGAGAGGGGTCGGGTATGGCGGGGTCCTACAATGAGCAGTTCTTC CASSREGSGMAGSYNEQFF
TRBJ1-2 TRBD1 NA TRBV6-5 TGTGCCAGCAGACAGGGGGCGCATGGCTACACCTTC CASRQGAHGYTF
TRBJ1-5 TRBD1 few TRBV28 TGTGCCAGCAGTTTGGGACAGGGCAGGCAGCCCCAGCATTTT CASSLGQGRQPQHF
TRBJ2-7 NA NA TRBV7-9 TGTGCCAGCAGCTTAGCATACAGACACGAGCAGTACTTC CASSLAYRHEQYF
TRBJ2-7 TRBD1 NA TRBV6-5 TGTGCCAGCAGTTACTCCTCTGGGACAGGGGGAGGCGAGCAGTACTTC CASSYSSGTGGGEQYF
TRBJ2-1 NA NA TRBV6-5 TGTGCCAGCAGTTACAGCACGGGTGGGAATGAGCAGTTCTTC CASSYSTGGNEQFF
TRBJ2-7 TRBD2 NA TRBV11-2 TGTGCCAGCAGCTTAGGAGGAGCGGGGGGAAAATCCCCCTACGAGCAGTACTTC CASSLGGAGGKSPYEQYF
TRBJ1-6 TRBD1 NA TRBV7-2 TGTGCCAGCAGCTTGGGGACAGGGGGCGGAAAAAATTCACCCCTCCACTTT CASSLGTGGGKNSPLHF
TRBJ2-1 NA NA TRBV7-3 TGTGCCAGCAGCTTATTTCTAGGTGAGCAGTTCTTC CASSLFLGEQFF
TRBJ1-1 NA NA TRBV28 TGTGCCAGCATCCCCCCACGAGGGACTAACACTGAAGCTTTCTTT CASIPPRGTNTEAFF
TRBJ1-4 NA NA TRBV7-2 TGTGCCAGCAGCCTGGGGGGGGCGGAAAAACTGTTTTTT CASSLGGAEKLFF
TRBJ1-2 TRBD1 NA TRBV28 TGTGCCAGCAGGACAGGGGGAGACGGCTACACCTTC CASRTGGDGYTF
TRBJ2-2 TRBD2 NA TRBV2 TGTGCCAGCAGTCTTCTAGCGGGAACGAACACCGGGGAGCTGTTTTTT CASSLLAGTNTGELFF